This TCR beta chain is from a study of CD8+ T cells in alopecia areata. RNA, once extracted, was reverse transcribed into cDNA for use as the sequencing template. Some clones are missing from TCRdb's copy, which holds only in-frame ones; the method was immunoSEQ multiplex PCR. The data show approximately 140,000 clones, 86% seen once. Treatment of the sample: oral pan-JAK inhibitor, 5-10 mg twice daily. This clonotype originated in a human donor with alopecia areata. This specimen was CD8+ T cells sorted from blood, taken at week 4, from a patient treated with tofacitinib.

CDR3 sequence (DNA): TGTGCCAGCAGCTTTGGTGGTGATACGCAGTATTTT. It specifies CASSFGGDTQYF. The genes are TRBV5-6 and TRBJ2-3; D is unresolved. This CDR3 has 12 amino acids. The germline CDR1 and CDR2 sequences are SGHDT and YYEEEE. V dropped 2 bases and J dropped 6 bases, with 7 bases sitting between them.